Reported below is one T cell receptor (beta chain). Amplification used 60 Vbeta primers and 13 Jbeta primers. Clones were read by immunoSEQ multiplex PCR, and TCRdb kept only the in-frame ones, dropping some. The sample has under 150,000 clones, 8.5% to 10% seen once; the top ten hold less than 4%. This entry is derived from a study of cytomegalovirus exposure and HLA in healthy donors. The source material was PBMCs. This receptor was taken from a man under 40 in good health and CMV-seronegative.

CDR3 residues: CASSQEEGAAGELFF. The CDR3 coding sequence is TGCGCCAGCAGCCAAGAAGAAGGGGCAGCCGGGGAGCTGTTTTTT. The chain couples TRBV4-1 to TRBJ2-2; a weak D match, TRBD1 (5 bases). Trimming left V 0 bases short and J 6 bases short, with 11 bases between. This CDR3 has 15 amino acids. Germline V gene sequence: CDR1 MGHRA, CDR2 YSYEKL.